Given below is one T cell receptor (beta chain) in context. CDR3 length: 12 amino acids. CDR1 and CDR2 from the germline V gene are MNHNS and SASEGT. V shed 7 bases and J shed 4 bases, with 8 bases lying between them. The source of the sample is a study of T cell changes during pregnancy in multiple sclerosis. TCRdb's table, derived via immunoSEQ multiplex PCR, lists solely in-frame clones and lacks some. Among some 100,000 clones, about 94% were seen once, and the ten largest hold approximately 0.88%. This TCR came from a female donor with multiple sclerosis, enrolled in a pregnancy study. The sequencing here drew on peripheral blood, taken before pregnancy. The chain recombines TRBV6-1 with TRBJ2-1, with D possibly being TRBD2 (5 bases). The DNA for the CDR3 is TGTGCCAGCATCCGAGGGTACAATGAGCAGTTCTTC. Translating gives CASIRGYNEQFF.